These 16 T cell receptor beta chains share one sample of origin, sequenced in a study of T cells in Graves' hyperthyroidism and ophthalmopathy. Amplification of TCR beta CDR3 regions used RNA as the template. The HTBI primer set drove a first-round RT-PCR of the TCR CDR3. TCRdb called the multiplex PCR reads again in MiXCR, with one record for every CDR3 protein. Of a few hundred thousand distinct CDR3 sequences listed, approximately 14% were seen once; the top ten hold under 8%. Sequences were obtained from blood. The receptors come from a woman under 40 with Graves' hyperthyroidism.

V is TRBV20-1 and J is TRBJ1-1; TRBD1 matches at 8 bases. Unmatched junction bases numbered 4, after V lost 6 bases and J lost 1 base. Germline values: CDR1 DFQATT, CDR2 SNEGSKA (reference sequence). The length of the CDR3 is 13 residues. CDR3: CSARTGTNTEAFF. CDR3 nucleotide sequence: TGCAGTGCAAGGACAGGGACGAACACTGAAGCTTTCTTT.

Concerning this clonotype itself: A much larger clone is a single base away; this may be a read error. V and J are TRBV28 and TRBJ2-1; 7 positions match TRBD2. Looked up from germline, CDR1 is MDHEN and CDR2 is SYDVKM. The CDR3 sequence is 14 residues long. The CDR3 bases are TGTGCCAGCAAGAGTAGCGGGTCCTGCAATGAGCAGTTCTTC. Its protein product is CASKSSGSCNEQFF.

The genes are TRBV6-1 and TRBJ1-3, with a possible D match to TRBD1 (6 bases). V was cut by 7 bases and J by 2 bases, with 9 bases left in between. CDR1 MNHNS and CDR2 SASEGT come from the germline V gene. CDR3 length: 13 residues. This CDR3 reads CASMRGAGNTIYF. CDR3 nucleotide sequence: TGTGCCAGCATGAGGGGGGCTGGAAACACCATATATTTT.

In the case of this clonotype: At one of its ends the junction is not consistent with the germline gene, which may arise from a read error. CDR3 in DNA: TGTGCCGGCAGGACGGCAGGGGGAATAGATACGCAGTATTTT. Translation gives CAGRTAGGIDTQYF. This chain joins TRBV11-1 and TRBJ2-3; 7 bases align to TRBD1. There are 14 residues in the CDR3. CDR1 is SGHAT, CDR2 FQDESV, per germline (reference sequence).

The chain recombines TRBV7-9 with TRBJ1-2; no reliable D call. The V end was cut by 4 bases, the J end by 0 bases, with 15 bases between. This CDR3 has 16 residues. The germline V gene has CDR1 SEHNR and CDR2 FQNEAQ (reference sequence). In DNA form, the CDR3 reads TGTGCCAGCAGCTACTTGCCAATTCGGTCTAACTATGGCTACACCTTC. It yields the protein CASSYLPIRSNYGYTF.

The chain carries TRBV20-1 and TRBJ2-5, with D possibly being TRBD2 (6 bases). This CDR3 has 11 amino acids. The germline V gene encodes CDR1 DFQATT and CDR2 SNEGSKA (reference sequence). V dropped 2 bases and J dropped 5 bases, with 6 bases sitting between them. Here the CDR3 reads CSARLAETQYF. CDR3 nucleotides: TGCAGTGCTAGACTAGCGGAGACCCAGTACTTC.

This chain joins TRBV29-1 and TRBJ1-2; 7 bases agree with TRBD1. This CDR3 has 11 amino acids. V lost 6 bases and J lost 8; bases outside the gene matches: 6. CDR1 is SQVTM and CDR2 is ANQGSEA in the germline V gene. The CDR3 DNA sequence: TGCAGCGTAACAGGGGCTGGCGGCTACACCTTC. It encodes CSVTGAGGYTF. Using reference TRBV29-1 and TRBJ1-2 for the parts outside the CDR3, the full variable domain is SAVISQKPSRDICQRGTSLTIQCQVDSQVTMMFWYRQQPGQSLTLIATANQGSEATYESGFVIDKFPISRPNLTFSTLTVSNMSPEDSSIYLCSVTGAGGYTFGSGTRLTVV.

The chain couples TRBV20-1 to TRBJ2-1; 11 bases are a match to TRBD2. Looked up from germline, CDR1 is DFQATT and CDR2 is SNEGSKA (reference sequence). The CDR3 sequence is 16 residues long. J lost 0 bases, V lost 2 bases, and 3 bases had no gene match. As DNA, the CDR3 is TGCAGTGCTAGATCGGGACTAGCGGTCTCCTACAATGAGCAGTTCTTC. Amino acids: CSARSGLAVSYNEQFF.

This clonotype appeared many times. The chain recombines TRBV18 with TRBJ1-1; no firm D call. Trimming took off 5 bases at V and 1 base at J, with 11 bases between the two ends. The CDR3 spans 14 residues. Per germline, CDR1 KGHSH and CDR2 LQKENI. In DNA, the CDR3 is TGTGCCAGCTCAACGGCAGCCAAGAACACTGAAGCTTTCTTT. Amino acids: CASSTAAKNTEAFF.

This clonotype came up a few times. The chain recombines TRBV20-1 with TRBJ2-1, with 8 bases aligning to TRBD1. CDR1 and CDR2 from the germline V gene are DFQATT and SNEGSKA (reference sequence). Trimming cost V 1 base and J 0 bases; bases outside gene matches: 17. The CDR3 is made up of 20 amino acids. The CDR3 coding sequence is TGCAGTGCTAGAGGGGACAGGCAGGGTCCGAACCTTTACTCCTACAATGAGCAGTTCTTC. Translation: CSARGDRQGPNLYSYNEQFF.

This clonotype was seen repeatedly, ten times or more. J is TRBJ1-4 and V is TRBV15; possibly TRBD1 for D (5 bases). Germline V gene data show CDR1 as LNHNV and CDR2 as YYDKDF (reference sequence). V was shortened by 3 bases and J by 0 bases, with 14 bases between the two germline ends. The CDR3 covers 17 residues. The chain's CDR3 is CATSRGGGSATNEKLFF. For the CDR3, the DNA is TGTGCCACCAGCAGGGGCGGGGGGTCTGCAACTAATGAAAAACTGTTTTTT. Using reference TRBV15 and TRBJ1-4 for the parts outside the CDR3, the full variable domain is DAMVIQNPRYQVTQFGKPVTLSCSQTLNHNVMYWYQQKSSQAPKLLFHYYDKDFNNEADTPDNFQSRRPNTSFCFLDIRSPGLGDTAMYLCATSRGGGSATNEKLFFGSGTQLSVL.

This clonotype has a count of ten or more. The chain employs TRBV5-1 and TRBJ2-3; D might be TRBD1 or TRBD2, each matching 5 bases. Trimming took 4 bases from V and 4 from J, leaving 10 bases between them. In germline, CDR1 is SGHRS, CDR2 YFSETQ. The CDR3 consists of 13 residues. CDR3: CASSTGTSDTQYF. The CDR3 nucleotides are TGCGCCAGCAGCACCGGGACCTCAGATACGCAGTATTTT.

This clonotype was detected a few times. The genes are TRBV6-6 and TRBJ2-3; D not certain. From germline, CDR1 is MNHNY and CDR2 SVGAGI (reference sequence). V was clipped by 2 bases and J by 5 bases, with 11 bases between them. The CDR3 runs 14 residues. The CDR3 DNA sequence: TGTGCCAGCAGTTACGGTCGTGGTCAAGATACGCAGTATTTT. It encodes CASSYGRGQDTQYF.

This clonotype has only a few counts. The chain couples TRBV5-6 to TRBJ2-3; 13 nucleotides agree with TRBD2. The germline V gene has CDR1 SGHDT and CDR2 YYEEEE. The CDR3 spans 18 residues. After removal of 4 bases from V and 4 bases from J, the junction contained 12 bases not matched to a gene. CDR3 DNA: TGTGCCAGCAGCCAACTAGCGGGAGGGCCTTTCCGGGCAGATACGCAGTATTTT. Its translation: CASSQLAGGPFRADTQYF.

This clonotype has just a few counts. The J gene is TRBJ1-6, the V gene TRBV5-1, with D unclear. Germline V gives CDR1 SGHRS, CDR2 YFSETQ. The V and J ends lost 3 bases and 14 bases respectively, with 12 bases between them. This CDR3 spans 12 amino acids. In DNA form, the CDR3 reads TGCGCCAGCAGCTCGCGGGCCGGGACCCTCCACTTT. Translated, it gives CASSSRAGTLHF.

CDR3 in amino acids: CASSNQGALVGIQYF. CDR3 in DNA: TGTGCCAGCAGCAACCAGGGGGCCCTTGTCGGCATTCAGTACTTC. V usage is TRBV7-2 and J usage is TRBJ2-4; TRBD1 matches at 8 bases. The CDR3 is made up of 15 amino acids. Germline CDR1 SGHTA, CDR2 FQGNSA. With V trimmed by 5 bases and J by 9 bases, 12 bases remained unmatched.